Each of the 5 T cell receptor beta chains below was sequenced from the same sample in a study of blood T cell repertoires in COVID-19. Clones were sequenced by immunoSEQ multiplex PCR, and TCRdb holds only the in-frame ones, with some missing. The sample includes some 160,000 clones, about 84% seen only once; the top ten take 4.5% to 6%. Input material: peripheral blood. These receptor sequences come from a woman in her 50s with acute or convalescent COVID-19.

The V and J genes are TRBV7-9 and TRBJ1-6; D is undetermined. Germline lookup yields CDR1 SEHNR and CDR2 FQNEAQ (reference sequence). CDR3 length: 11 residues. V lost 2 bases to trimming and J lost 9 bases, with 2 bases between them. CDR3 region: CASSLRSPLHF. CDR3 nucleotide sequence: TGTGCCAGCAGCTTACGTTCACCCCTCCACTTT.

This sequence joins TRBV7-9 and TRBJ1-1; D possibly corresponds to TRBD1 (6 bases). This CDR3 region has 15 residues. Trimming shortened V by 2 bases and J by 7 bases, and 17 bases separated the two germline ends. Germline lookup yields CDR1 SEHNR and CDR2 FQNEAQ (reference sequence). CDR3 residues: CASSLMSGGRDEAFF. In DNA, the CDR3 is TGTGCCAGCAGCTTAATGTCCGGGGGGCGAGATGAAGCTTTCTTT.

The CDR3, as DNA: TGTGCCAGCAGCCGAGGGACTAGCGGGGGCCCGAACACCGGGGAGCTGTTTTTT. It specifies CASSRGTSGGPNTGELFF. The rearrangement uses TRBV5-4 and TRBJ2-2, with 14 positions matching TRBD2. The germline V gene has CDR1 SGHNT and CDR2 YYREEE (reference sequence). V lost 4 bases to trimming and J lost 0 bases; unmatched junction nucleotides: 5. The CDR3 consists of 18 residues.

This clone came up once. This chain joins TRBV4-3 and TRBJ1-4, with D possibly matching TRBD1 (6 bases). V gave up 0 bases and J gave up 1 base, with 15 bases separating them. The length of the CDR3 is 18 residues. CDR1 and CDR2 from the germline V gene are LGHNA and YSLEER. Here the CDR3 DNA reads TGCGCCAGCAGCCAAGAGGTCCAGGGGCGGAGAACTAATGAAAAACTGTTTTTT. Protein sequence: CASSQEVQGRRTNEKLFF.

The chain links TRBV7-8 to TRBJ2-2, with D possibly TRBD2 on 5 matching bases. With 5 bases removed from V and 6 bases from J, the gap between germline ends came to 10 bases. Germline CDR1 reads SGHVS; CDR2 reads FQNEAQ. CDR3 size: 13 residues. The CDR3 DNA sequence: TGTGCCAGCAGCCGTGGGAGATCCGGGGAGCTGTTTTTT. This gives the protein CASSRGRSGELFF. The full variable domain, with the rest looked up from reference TRBV7-8 and TRBJ2-2, is GAGVSQSPRYKVAKRGQDVALRCDPISGHVSLFWYQQALGQGPEFLTYFQNEAQLDKSGLPSDRFFAERPEGSVSTLKIQRTQQEDSAVYLCASSRGRSGELFFGEGSRLTVL.